Listed below are T cell receptor beta chains from one sample, sequenced in a study of blood T cell repertoires in COVID-19. The data were produced by immunoSEQ multiplex PCR, yet TCRdb's version contains in-frame clones alone and is incomplete. The sample has roughly 75,000 clones, about four fifths seen once; the top ten hold 25% to 30%. Sequenced material: peripheral blood. The receptor set was obtained from a man between 65 and 85 years old with acute or convalescent COVID-19. CDR3s include the opening cysteine and the closing phenylalanine or tryptophan. The order of the fields is V gene, J gene, D gene, clone size, CDR3 protein, CDR3 DNA. D genes are given only for firm matches. The size field is filled for only some rows; it gives once, few, many or a size class.

V gene: TRBV27
J gene: TRBJ2-1
D gene: TRBD2
clone size: .
CDR3 protein: CASSHTGVSGTTYNEQFF
CDR3 DNA: TGTGCCAGCAGCCATACCGGTGTGAGCGGGACCACTTACAATGAGCAGTTCTTC

V gene: TRBV3-1/TRBV3-2
J gene: TRBJ2-1
D gene: TRBD2
clone size: .
CDR3 protein: CASSPIAGEGKDEQFF
CDR3 DNA: TGTGCCAGCAGCCCAATAGCGGGAGAGGGTAAGGATGAGCAGTTCTTC

V gene: TRBV4-1
J gene: TRBJ2-3
D gene: .
clone size: .
CDR3 protein: CASSQDVSFTDTQYF
CDR3 DNA: TGCGCCAGCAGCCAAGATGTTTCGTTCACAGATACGCAGTATTTT

V gene: TRBV29-1
J gene: TRBJ2-7
D gene: TRBD2
clone size: .
CDR3 protein: CSVVSGVTYEQYF
CDR3 DNA: TGCAGCGTTGTCAGCGGGGTCACCTACGAGCAGTACTTC

V gene: TRBV15
J gene: TRBJ2-6
D gene: .
clone size: .
CDR3 protein: CATSGRQAGNNVLTF
CDR3 DNA: TGTGCCACCAGCGGCAGACAGGCCGGAAACAACGTCCTGACTTTC

V gene: TRBV18
J gene: TRBJ1-1
D gene: .
clone size: .
CDR3 protein: CASSSREDTEAFF
CDR3 DNA: TGTGCCAGCTCATCCAGGGAGGACACTGAAGCTTTCTTT

V gene: TRBV27
J gene: TRBJ2-1
D gene: .
clone size: .
CDR3 protein: CASSFSSNSGEEQFF
CDR3 DNA: TGTGCCAGCAGTTTTAGTTCAAACTCAGGGGAGGAGCAGTTCTTC

V gene: TRBV24-1
J gene: TRBJ1-5
D gene: .
clone size: few
CDR3 protein: CATSESDRDLRPQHF
CDR3 DNA: TGTGCCACCAGTGAGTCTGACCGGGATCTCAGGCCCCAGCATTTT

V gene: TRBV7-3
J gene: TRBJ2-3
D gene: .
clone size: .
CDR3 protein: CASSLRLGTDTQYF
CDR3 DNA: TGTGCCAGCAGCTTAAGACTAGGTACAGATACGCAGTATTTT

V gene: TRBV28
J gene: TRBJ2-7
D gene: .
clone size: .
CDR3 protein: CASSLPSLDSYEQYF
CDR3 DNA: TGTGCCAGCAGTTTACCTTCTCTCGACAGCTACGAGCAGTACTTC

V gene: TRBV5-4
J gene: TRBJ2-2
D gene: TRBD2
clone size: .
CDR3 protein: CASSSGLAGGWNTGELFF
CDR3 DNA: TGTGCCAGCAGCTCGGGACTAGCGGGAGGCTGGAATACCGGGGAGCTGTTTTTT

V gene: TRBV12-2
J gene: TRBJ2-7
D gene: .
clone size: .
CDR3 protein: CASRFGTGIKFYEQYF
CDR3 DNA: .

V gene: TRBV4-2
J gene: TRBJ2-7
D gene: .
clone size: once
CDR3 protein: CASSQVGRYEQYF
CDR3 DNA: TGTGCCAGCAGCCAAGTTGGGAGGTACGAGCAGTACTTC

V gene: TRBV3-1/TRBV3-2
J gene: TRBJ2-7
D gene: .
clone size: .
CDR3 protein: CASSQSGAYPYEQYF
CDR3 DNA: TGTGCCAGCAGCCAAAGTGGGGCTTACCCCTACGAGCAGTACTTC

V gene: TRBV6-2/TRBV6-3
J gene: TRBJ1-5
D gene: TRBD1
clone size: .
CDR3 protein: CASSYSMGQGVQPQHF
CDR3 DNA: TGTGCCAGCAGTTACTCGATGGGACAGGGGGTTCAGCCCCAGCATTTT

V gene: TRBV27
J gene: TRBJ2-7
D gene: .
clone size: few
CDR3 protein: CASSLGTGHSSYEQYF
CDR3 DNA: TGTGCCAGCAGTTTAGGTACAGGCCATAGCTCCTACGAGCAGTACTTC

V gene: TRBV6-5
J gene: TRBJ2-5
D gene: TRBD2
clone size: .
CDR3 protein: CASSSGSYPETQYF
CDR3 DNA: TGTGCCAGTTCCAGCGGGAGTTACCCGGAGACCCAGTACTTC

V gene: TRBV2
J gene: TRBJ1-1
D gene: TRBD1
clone size: .
CDR3 protein: CASPGTGRAEAFF
CDR3 DNA: TGTGCCAGCCCCGGGACAGGGAGGGCTGAAGCTTTCTTT

V gene: TRBV30
J gene: TRBJ1-4
D gene: .
clone size: .
CDR3 protein: CAWRPQGVEKLFF
CDR3 DNA: TGTGCCTGGAGACCCCAAGGGGTTGAAAAACTGTTTTTT

V gene: TRBV6-2/TRBV6-3
J gene: TRBJ2-7
D gene: TRBD2
clone size: once
CDR3 protein: CASSWGGSAPTYEQYF
CDR3 DNA: TGTGCCAGCAGTTGGGGGGGATCAGCGCCGACCTACGAGCAGTACTTC

V gene: TRBV18
J gene: TRBJ2-7
D gene: .
clone size: .
CDR3 protein: CASSPESYEQYF
CDR3 DNA: TGTGCCAGCTCACCAGAGAGCTACGAGCAGTACTTC

V gene: TRBV9
J gene: TRBJ1-1
D gene: .
clone size: .
CDR3 protein: CASSVATGNTEAFF
CDR3 DNA: TGTGCCAGCAGCGTAGCTACAGGGAACACTGAAGCTTTCTTT

V gene: TRBV30
J gene: TRBJ2-3
D gene: TRBD1
clone size: few
CDR3 protein: CAWSPFQGAGVTDTQYF
CDR3 DNA: TGTGCCTGGAGCCCCTTTCAGGGGGCCGGGGTCACAGATACGCAGTATTTT

V gene: TRBV5-4
J gene: TRBJ1-1
D gene: .
clone size: .
CDR3 protein: CASSLAGGEYTEAFF
CDR3 DNA: TGTGCCAGCAGCTTGGCGGGGGGCGAGTACACTGAAGCTTTCTTT

V gene: TRBV5-1
J gene: TRBJ2-7
D gene: .
clone size: once
CDR3 protein: CASSLEVGDPYEQYF
CDR3 DNA: TGCGCCAGCAGCTTGGAAGTGGGAGATCCCTACGAGCAGTACTTC

V gene: TRBV10-3
J gene: TRBJ2-1
D gene: TRBD2
clone size: .
CDR3 protein: CAISEGTSGRDNEQFF
CDR3 DNA: TGTGCCATCAGTGAGGGGACTAGCGGGAGGGACAATGAGCAGTTCTTC

V gene: TRBV5-1
J gene: TRBJ2-5
D gene: .
clone size: .
CDR3 protein: CASSTRARGFQETQYF
CDR3 DNA: TGCGCCAGCAGCACACGGGCAAGGGGGTTCCAAGAGACCCAGTACTTC

V gene: TRBV3-1/TRBV3-2
J gene: TRBJ1-4
D gene: .
clone size: few
CDR3 protein: CASSQWGEYEKLFF
CDR3 DNA: TGTGCCAGCAGCCAATGGGGAGAATATGAAAAACTGTTTTTT

V gene: TRBV6-5
J gene: TRBJ2-7
D gene: TRBD2
clone size: once
CDR3 protein: CASSYAGGLAGNEQYF
CDR3 DNA: TGTGCCAGCAGTTACGCGGGGGGACTAGCGGGTAACGAGCAGTACTTC

V gene: TRBV2
J gene: TRBJ1-2
D gene: TRBD1
clone size: .
CDR3 protein: CASSDSGTDYGYTF
CDR3 DNA: TGTGCCAGCAGTGATTCCGGGACAGACTATGGCTACACCTTC

V gene: TRBV6-6
J gene: TRBJ1-6
D gene: .
clone size: .
CDR3 protein: CASSYSPGAPLHF
CDR3 DNA: TGTGCCAGCAGTTACTCGCCAGGGGCGCCCCTCCACTTT

V gene: TRBV7-9
J gene: TRBJ1-1
D gene: .
clone size: .
CDR3 protein: CASSLAGQGWTEAFF
CDR3 DNA: TGTGCCAGCAGCCTGGCCGGCCAGGGTTGGACTGAAGCTTTCTTT

V gene: TRBV14
J gene: TRBJ1-1
D gene: .
clone size: .
CDR3 protein: CASSRTGSVVRDTEAFF
CDR3 DNA: TGTGCCAGCAGCCGAACAGGGAGCGTTGTAAGGGACACTGAAGCTTTCTTT

V gene: TRBV28
J gene: TRBJ2-3
D gene: .
clone size: .
CDR3 protein: CASSLTGRRITDTQYF
CDR3 DNA: TGTGCCAGCAGTTTAACGGGCAGGAGGATCACAGATACGCAGTATTTT

V gene: TRBV3-1/TRBV3-2
J gene: TRBJ2-6
D gene: TRBD1
clone size: .
CDR3 protein: CASSQDLGTDSGANVLTF
CDR3 DNA: TGTGCCAGCAGCCAAGATCTAGGGACAGACTCTGGGGCCAACGTCCTGACTTTC

V gene: TRBV7-8
J gene: TRBJ1-6
D gene: .
clone size: few
CDR3 protein: CASSLVQGPSPLHF
CDR3 DNA: TGTGCCAGCAGCTTAGTCCAGGGGCCCTCACCCCTCCACTTT

V gene: TRBV9
J gene: TRBJ2-7
D gene: TRBD2
clone size: many
CDR3 protein: CASSVANLAGAYEQYF
CDR3 DNA: TGTGCCAGCAGCGTAGCTAACCTAGCGGGAGCCTACGAGCAGTACTTC

V gene: TRBV5-1
J gene: TRBJ2-1
D gene: .
clone size: .
CDR3 protein: CASSLEGVNHEQFF
CDR3 DNA: TGCGCCAGCAGCTTGGAGGGGGTTAATCATGAGCAGTTCTTC

V gene: TRBV28
J gene: TRBJ1-5
D gene: TRBD1
clone size: .
CDR3 protein: CATGGQGQPQHF
CDR3 DNA: TGTGCCACCGGAGGACAGGGCCAGCCCCAGCATTTT

V gene: TRBV21-1
J gene: TRBJ2-1
D gene: .
clone size: once
CDR3 protein: CASSKSVKTKYNEQFF
CDR3 DNA: TGTGCCAGCAGCAAATCGGTAAAGACTAAATACAATGAGCAGTTCTTC

V gene: TRBV11-2
J gene: TRBJ2-7
D gene: TRBD1
clone size: .
CDR3 protein: CASSRDRVDEQYF
CDR3 DNA: TGTGCCAGCAGCCGGGACAGGGTAGACGAGCAGTACTTC

V gene: TRBV7-9
J gene: TRBJ1-1
D gene: TRBD1
clone size: .
CDR3 protein: CASSLGQGNTEAFF
CDR3 DNA: TGTGCCAGCAGCTTAGGACAGGGGAACACTGAAGCTTTCTTT

V gene: TRBV13
J gene: TRBJ2-7
D gene: .
clone size: .
CDR3 protein: CASSLGRQTEQYF
CDR3 DNA: TGTGCCAGCAGCTTAGGGCGTCAAACTGAGCAGTACTTC

V gene: TRBV6-2/TRBV6-3
J gene: TRBJ1-5
D gene: .
clone size: .
CDR3 protein: CASSYSEVNQPQHF
CDR3 DNA: TGTGCCAGCAGTTATAGTGAGGTCAATCAGCCCCAGCATTTT

V gene: TRBV10-1
J gene: TRBJ2-3
D gene: TRBD2
clone size: .
CDR3 protein: CASSTGASGQSGATDTQYF
CDR3 DNA: TGCGCCAGCTCCACCGGGGCTAGCGGGCAGAGTGGGGCCACAGATACGCAGTATTTT

V gene: TRBV19
J gene: TRBJ1-1
D gene: TRBD1
clone size: .
CDR3 protein: CASSRDRGRNTEAFF
CDR3 DNA: TGTGCCAGTAGTAGGGACAGGGGGCGGAACACTGAAGCTTTCTTT

V gene: TRBV3-1/TRBV3-2
J gene: TRBJ2-7
D gene: .
clone size: .
CDR3 protein: CASSPAGALYEQYF
CDR3 DNA: TGTGCCAGCAGCCCTGCTGGGGCTCTATACGAGCAGTACTTC

V gene: TRBV2
J gene: TRBJ1-5
D gene: TRBD1
clone size: .
CDR3 protein: CASSTGGNQPQHF
CDR3 DNA: TGTGCCAGCAGTACAGGGGGCAATCAGCCCCAGCATTTT

V gene: TRBV7-2
J gene: TRBJ1-1
D gene: TRBD1
clone size: .
CDR3 protein: CASSYRTGDRTEAFF
CDR3 DNA: TGTGCCAGCAGCTACCGGACAGGGGATCGGACTGAAGCTTTCTTT

V gene: TRBV6-5
J gene: TRBJ1-4
D gene: TRBD1
clone size: .
CDR3 protein: CASAMTGGTEKLFF
CDR3 DNA: TGTGCCAGCGCTATGACAGGGGGCACTGAAAAACTGTTTTTT

V gene: TRBV10-1
J gene: TRBJ2-5
D gene: TRBD2
clone size: .
CDR3 protein: CASSDGLAGQETQYF
CDR3 DNA: TGCGCCAGCAGTGACGGACTAGCGGGACAAGAGACCCAGTACTTC

V gene: TRBV7-2
J gene: TRBJ1-2
D gene: .
clone size: few
CDR3 protein: CASSLEDSLYGYTF
CDR3 DNA: TGTGCCAGCAGCTTAGAGGACAGTCTATATGGCTACACCTTC

V gene: TRBV10-3
J gene: TRBJ2-2
D gene: TRBD2
clone size: once
CDR3 protein: CAISESREGPGELFF
CDR3 DNA: TGTGCCATCAGTGAGTCGCGGGAGGGCCCCGGGGAGCTGTTTTTT

V gene: TRBV9
J gene: TRBJ2-7
D gene: .
clone size: .
CDR3 protein: CASSAISYEQYF
CDR3 DNA: TGTGCCAGCAGCGCGATTAGCTACGAGCAGTACTTC

V gene: TRBV7-2
J gene: TRBJ1-2
D gene: .
clone size: .
CDR3 protein: CASSLENRNYGYTF
CDR3 DNA: TGTGCCAGCAGCTTAGAGAACAGAAACTATGGCTACACCTTC